This T cell receptor beta chain was captured in a study of regulatory T cells in long-lasting Graves disease (dated by TCRdb to the early 2020s). About the investigation overall: Patients with newly diagnosed Graves' disease had been on antithyroid drugs for under 3 months. Patients with persistent Graves' disease were compared with patients with newly diagnosed Graves' disease using TCR sequencing and RNA sequencing of peripheral blood. TCR sequencing covered some 13 persistent and 20 newly diagnosed Graves' disease patients, some 33 samples in total. The study was registered as a clinical trial and conducted in China.

From the cysteine through the phenylalanine, the CDR3 covers 14 amino acids. The DNA shown is the 42-base CDR3, in frame from base 1. V trim: 4 bases; J trim: 14 bases; unmatched bases: 13. Based on the germline V gene, the CDR1 and CDR2 sequences are SGHAT and FQNNGV. On this clonotype itself: The clone's antigen remains unknown. This probably arose from a read error, given a far larger clone one base away.

Explained via the paper, the time point label denotes: newly diagnosed GD, antithyroid drugs for less than 3 months. For both TCR sequencing and RNA sequencing, RNA was extracted from PBMCs using TRIzol. The diagnosis of Graves' disease followed American Thyroid Association guidelines. Patients for the study were recruited at an endocrinology department in Xi'an, China. Each patient gave 7 to 9.5 milliliters of peripheral blood, collected in an EDTA anticoagulant tube. Ficoll Paque Plus density gradient separation was used to isolate PBMCs, and no additional T cell sorting was done. RNA quality was checked with an Agilent 2100 Bioanalyzer and agarose gel, and concentration with a NanoDrop 2000. Paper-wide results and their limitations: Sequencing and analysis were restricted to the TCR beta chain. Compared with newly diagnosed patients, patients with persistent Graves' disease had lower TCR Shannon entropy and fewer highly expanded clones, which suggests clonal expansion. The small sample size was acknowledged by the authors as a limitation that may reduce accuracy. Persistent disease showed preferential use of TRBV28, TRBJ1-2 and TRBJ2-5, whereas newly diagnosed disease favored TRBV20-1 and TRBJ2-1. Peripheral blood alone was examined, since thyroid tissue, which constituted the primary lesion, could not be accessed. Persistent patients shared more public clonotypes among themselves (around 2,800) than newly diagnosed patients did (more than 850).

Library prep was done by multiplex PCR. Sequenced on an Illumina HiSeq 4000. CDR3 regions were amplified by Arm-PCR with iRepertoire HTBI primers to construct TCR beta libraries. Before sequencing, the PCR products underwent gel purification. The authors processed their data as follows. Gene usage analysis of CDR3 amino acid clonotypes used the roughly 60 TRBV and 12 to 15 TRBJ segments found across samples. Filtered high-quality paired reads were merged into contigs using COPE and FqMerger. BLAST was used to align contigs to IMGT TRBV, TRBD and TRBJ reference genes, and CDR3 was defined according to IMGT. Any clonotype with a frequency above 0.1% was counted as a highly expanded clone. Shannon entropy served as the measure of repertoire diversity, while the Gini coefficient captured V-J evenness. A clonotype was considered public if more than one individual shared it. The public reads were reanalyzed by TCRdb: fastp trimming at Q25, MiXCR alignment, in-frame beta chains only. Rows matching on CDR3 protein sequence are summarized as one entry with the most common DNA and genes. TCRdb's processing, not the authors', yielded these V and J calls. Here the sample has fewer than 350,000 distinct CDR3 sequences; approximately 20% occur a single time. More than 30% of the sample comes from the top ten.

Sequencing was performed on peripheral blood mononuclear cells (PBMCs), taken at new diagnosis, from a patient treated with antithyroid drugs. The clonotype was recovered from a female donor with Graves disease. The chain uses TRBV11-2 and TRBJ2-5, with 10 bases matching TRBD1. The DNA sequence reads TGTGCCAGCAGCTACGGGACAGGGGACTACGAGCATTACTTC. Translated, it reads CASSYGTGDYEHYF.